Listed below are T cell receptor beta chains from one sample, sequenced in a study of CD8 T cells in ankylosing spondylitis. TCRdb re-called the 5' RACE reads through MiXCR, storing one row per CDR3 protein. The table shows over 60,000 distinct CDR3 sequences, with approximately 5% occurring only once. The sequencing sample was made of blood, either unsorted or a sorted T cell fraction (not recorded which). The receptors originated from a male donor with ankylosing spondylitis or in good health (not recorded which). Both conserved end residues are part of each CDR3. The order of the fields is clone size, J gene, D gene, V gene, CDR3 protein, CDR3 DNA. D genes are given only for firm matches. Clone size is shown for a subset of rows, as once, few, many or a class of expanded clone.

abundance: many
j_gene: TRBJ2-2
d_gene: .
v_gene: TRBV5-1
CDR3aa: CASSPQGGRSANTGELFF
CDR3nt: TGCGCCAGCAGCCCCCAGGGAGGACGATCTGCGAACACCGGGGAGCTGTTTTTT

abundance: many
j_gene: TRBJ1-1
d_gene: .
v_gene: TRBV5-1
CDR3aa: CASSLAYGGNTEAFF
CDR3nt: TGCGCCAGCAGCTTGGCCTATGGGGGGAACACTGAAGCTTTCTTT

abundance: many
j_gene: TRBJ2-7
d_gene: TRBD2
v_gene: TRBV20-1
CDR3aa: CSATSSGGLDEQYF
CDR3nt: TGCAGTGCTACCTCTAGCGGGGGGCTCGACGAGCAGTACTTC

abundance: many
j_gene: TRBJ1-2
d_gene: TRBD1
v_gene: TRBV20-1
CDR3aa: CSARRGRGHYGYTF
CDR3nt: TGCAGTGCTAGAAGGGGCAGGGGGCACTATGGCTACACCTTC

abundance: many
j_gene: TRBJ2-2
d_gene: TRBD1
v_gene: TRBV7-3
CDR3aa: CASSREDRGVTGELFF
CDR3nt: TGTGCCAGCAGCCGAGAGGACAGGGGCGTCACCGGGGAGCTGTTTTTT

abundance: many
j_gene: TRBJ1-5
d_gene: .
v_gene: TRBV21-1
CDR3aa: CASSPPACSNQPQHF
CDR3nt: TGTGCCAGCAGCCCTCCCGCCTGCAGCAATCAGCCCCAGCATTTT

abundance: many
j_gene: TRBJ2-5
d_gene: .
v_gene: TRBV11-2
CDR3aa: CASSLVPATRETQYF
CDR3nt: TGTGCCAGCAGCTTAGTTCCCGCCACCAGGGAGACCCAGTACTTC

abundance: many
j_gene: TRBJ2-7
d_gene: .
v_gene: TRBV29-1
CDR3aa: CSVLGGNSYEQYF
CDR3nt: TGCAGCGTTTTGGGGGGCAATTCCTACGAGCAGTACTTC

abundance: many
j_gene: TRBJ2-1
d_gene: TRBD2
v_gene: TRBV10-1
CDR3aa: CASSESGGVNNEQFF
CDR3nt: TGCGCCAGCAGTGAGAGCGGGGGGGTGAACAATGAGCAGTTCTTC

abundance: many
j_gene: TRBJ2-2
d_gene: .
v_gene: TRBV10-2
CDR3aa: CASRGPRTTGELFF
CDR3nt: TGCGCCAGCAGGGGACCGAGAACTACCGGGGAGCTGTTTTTT

abundance: .
j_gene: TRBJ1-2
d_gene: TRBD1
v_gene: TRBV20-1
CDR3aa: CCAPLGRQGPSYYGYTF
CDR3nt: TGCTGTGCCCCTTTGGGGAGACAGGGACCGTCCTACTATGGCTACACCTTC

abundance: many
j_gene: TRBJ2-7
d_gene: TRBD1
v_gene: TRBV18
CDR3aa: CASSRGQGGNEQYF
CDR3nt: TGTGCCAGCTCACGGGGACAGGGGGGGAACGAGCAGTACTTC

abundance: many
j_gene: TRBJ2-1
d_gene: .
v_gene: TRBV30
CDR3aa: CAWSVELLSNKFF
CDR3nt: TGTGCCTGGAGTGTAGAACTCTTAAGCAATAAGTTCTTC